The clone carrying this TCR beta chain was detected only a few times. Antigen: not known. The data were obtained in a study of T cells in localized non-small cell lung cancer. V was clipped by 2 bases and J by 6 bases, with 14 bases between them. From germline, CDR1 is GTSNPN and CDR2 SVGIG (reference sequence). The CDR3 is 14 amino acids. Assay used: immunoSEQ multiplex PCR; TCRdb lists only in-frame clones, some missing. The sample has 20,000 to 25,000 clones, roughly 84% seen once; the top ten hold 4% to 5.5%. Study-wide results and caveats: Appearances in adjacent lung were noted for a median approximately 50 of the top 100 tumor clones.

The clonotype was recovered from a man between 35 and 75 years old with stage II lung adenocarcinoma. This sample comprised PBMCs, obtained before any cancer treatment. The rearrangement uses TRBV30 and TRBJ2-1, with D possibly matching TRBD2 (6 bases). This chain's CDR3 is CAWSIGLRGNEQFF. In DNA, the CDR3 is TGTGCCTGGAGTATCGGACTACGGGGCAATGAGCAGTTCTTC.